This section outlines one T cell receptor beta chain sequence together with its context. Its antigen is not identified. The PCR had 60 Vbeta and 13 Jbeta primers. Method: immunoSEQ multiplex PCR; TCRdb's copy keeps in-frame clones and lacks some. Of 45,000 to 70,000 clones in the sample, about 80% were seen once. The data derive from a study of cytomegalovirus exposure and HLA in healthy donors. After removal of 1 base from V and 1 base from J, the junction contained 10 bases not matched to a gene. The CDR3 sequence is 18 residues long. Germline CDR1 reads LGHNA; CDR2 reads YNFKEQ. Findings of the study overall: In an earlier analysis, in roughly 580 donors, most V segments appeared productive either ~87% or ~30% of the time.

The chain carries TRBV4-2 and TRBJ2-1; 7 bases map to TRBD2. The sample was PBMCs. The receptor was isolated from a man aged 45-65 years in good health and CMV-seronegative. CDR3 in DNA: TGTGCCAGCAGCCAAGGTCCCATCGGGGAGGGTTCCTACAATGAGCAGTTCTTC. Protein product: CASSQGPIGEGSYNEQFF.